This T cell receptor (beta chain) is from a study of Ad26.COV2.S vaccination and SARS-CoV-2 variants. The germline gives CDR1 MNHNS, CDR2 SASEGT. V lost 4 bases, J lost 1 base, and 16 bases stayed unmatched. The CDR3 extends over 20 amino acids. Whole-study results and caveats: The placebo group had lower spike-specific TCR breadth than the vaccine recipients did.

Only in-frame clones appear in the TCRdb table, and some are missing; sequencing was by immunoSEQ multiplex PCR. The sample shows about half a million clones, about 88% of them seen only once. Treatment noted: roughly 18 received Ad26.COV2.S at low or high dose, single or two shots; a few received placebo; per-sample allocation not given. Day 63 after the first vaccine or placebo injection was the time point for sampling. In the vaccine, an Ad26 vector expressed the SARS-CoV-2 spike of the Wuhan strain. In regard to this clone: Its cognate antigen is unknown.

This clonotype originated in a person between 18 and 65 years old who received the Ad26.COV2.S COVID-19 vaccine or a placebo. This specimen was peripheral blood, taken in a trial of Ad26.COV2.S vaccine versus placebo. The chain uses TRBV6-1 and TRBJ2-1; TRBD2 aligns across 10 bases. This chain's CDR3 is CASSALFLAGVLQSYNEQFF. In DNA form, the CDR3 reads TGTGCCAGCAGTGCCCTTTTCCTAGCGGGGGTCTTACAATCCTACAATGAGCAGTTCTTC.